What follows is one T cell receptor (beta chain) and its context. Its antigen is currently unknown. Time point given: week 3, after first cycle of checkpoint inhibitor. This sample is part of a study of blood T cell dynamics during melanoma immunotherapy. On the study more broadly: First-line therapy was either pembrolizumab or nivolumab with ipilimumab for metastatic melanoma. Study observations and caveats: The study could not tell melanoma-specific clones from general immune activation. At W3, later disease-control patients showed bifurcated PBMC repertoire changes, unlike progressors.

Generated by immunoSEQ multiplex PCR, the TCRdb table keeps only in-frame clones and is missing some. The sample carries 5,600 or so clones, 80% recorded once. Trimming left V 7 bases short and J 9 bases short, with 16 bases between. Germline CDR1 and CDR2: SNHLY and FYNNEI. The CDR3 spans 14 residues. The material sequenced was blood, taken from a patient treated with checkpoint blockade. The gene calls are TRBV2 and TRBJ1-6, with a weak D call TRBD1 (5 bases). The sequence was obtained from a human donor with melanoma. The CDR3 region has the DNA TGTGCCAGCATGGAAGACAGATTAATTTCACCCCTCCACTTT. The encoded protein is CASMEDRLISPLHF.